Listed here is a single T cell receptor beta chain. Its antigen is unknown. The time point was: week 23, last vaccination. Vaccination comprised doses that each held 300 ug of mutant IDH1 20-mer peptide, plus topical imiquimod. Only in-frame clones appear in the TCRdb table, and some are missing; sequencing was by immunoSEQ multiplex PCR. The sample contains some 80,000 clones, around 85% of which appear only once. CDR3 length: 16 amino acids. V was clipped by 1 base and J by 2 bases, with 12 bases between them. Germline values: CDR1 MGHRA, CDR2 YSYEKL. The data stem from a study of a mutant IDH1 vaccine in newly diagnosed glioma. Study-wide background: The study started vaccination 4-6 weeks after radiotherapy alone, or with temozolomide cycles.

The chain has TRBV4-1 and TRBJ2-1; weak D call: TRBD1 (6 bases). The specimen comprised PBMCs, sampled from a glioma patient whose treatment included an IDH1 peptide vaccine. The source of this sequence is a woman between 45 and 60 years old with glioma. CDR3 sequence: CASSQGQGRPYNEQFF. Written as DNA, the CDR3 is TGCGCCAGCAGCCAAGGCCAGGGGAGACCCTACAATGAGCAGTTCTTC.